Given below is one T cell receptor (beta chain) in context. A few counts support this clonotype. What this receptor recognizes is not known. Base qualities are not recorded, but no much larger clone differs from it by a single base. Receptor libraries were prepared by 5' RACE. The sequencer listed for this sample is Illumina HiSeq 2500. The second PCR ran for roughly 6 to 11 cycles and used a J-beta primer mix along with a sample-barcoded 5' primer. Each TCR beta cDNA molecule received a unique molecular identifier from a template-switch 5' adaptor carrying 12 random nucleotides. At least 2.5 million CDR3-containing paired-end reads were obtained from each sample. The Mint cDNA synthesis kit, primed by a TRBC-specific oligonucleotide, was used to synthesize first-strand cDNA from all RNA. After uracil-DNA glycosylase treatment, a first 18-cycle PCR used universal primers M1SS and BC2_uni_R on all cDNA. Concerning the study's data processing: For normalization, 1 million high-quality reads were randomly selected from each sample, with every read carrying a distinct molecular identifier. Instead of being binned into consensus sequences, reads with shared molecular identifiers were discarded. MiTCR, with a Q25 quality threshold and the strictest error-elimination algorithm, was used for CDR3 identification, clonotype clustering and error correction. Lower-bound total TCR beta diversity was estimated with a nonparametric unseen species model using Euler transformation. TCRdb's own reprocessing of the public reads used fastp at Q25 and MiXCR and kept productive beta chains. Rows with one shared CDR3 protein collapse into an entry with the most common genes and DNA. It is TCRdb's table, rather than the study itself, that gives the V and J calls and clone size. The sample table contains approximately 900,000 distinct CDR3 sequences; only one count was recorded for 25% to 30% of them. The ten largest clones represent roughly 10% of the sample.

Systemically healthy Caucasian individuals from Russia, around 39 in total and aged roughly 6 to 100 years, were included as donors. Each donor gave ten milliliters of peripheral blood, collected into EDTA-treated Vacutainer tubes. Ficoll-Paque density-gradient centrifugation was used to isolate PBMCs, with at least 7 million obtained per sample. Trizol reagent was used to extract total RNA from PBMCs, with at least 6 micrograms per sample. For every donor, flow cytometry on a PBMC aliquot measured the percentage of naive CD45RAhigh/CD27high T cells. For this chain, trimming is 6 bases at the V end and 5 bases at the J end, and the number of junction bases without a gene match is 18. The CDR3 measures 17 amino acids from cysteine to phenylalanine. Just the 51-base CDR3 DNA is kept, in frame starting at base 1. CDR1 and CDR2, looked up from the germline V gene (reference sequence), are DFQATT and SNEGSKA.

The data are from a study of blood T cells in healthy people across ages (dated by TCRdb to the mid-2010s). Concerning the study at large: In model experiments, template switching captured about one uniquely barcoded TCR beta cDNA molecule for every two T cells. Two additional independent replicas of 1 million unique cDNA reads from the same blood draw were analyzed for two donors (one aged 18 to 30 and one aged 80 or older). Age-related changes in TCR beta repertoire diversity were measured in the study by deep sequencing normalized with unique cDNA molecular identifiers. The donors were divided into four age groups: young (average roughly 15 years), middle-aged (approximately 42), aged (approximately 62) and long-lived (82). General conclusions and limits of the study: Observed TCR beta diversity per million T cells fell roughly linearly with age, and a significant reduction was already apparent by age roughly 40. Because the CMV infection status of the donors was unknown, age-related changes in expanded clonotypes may potentially have been confounded. Observed TCR beta diversity correlated strongly with the percentage of naive T cells measured by flow cytometry. Compared with the aged group, more naive CD4+ T cells, fewer expanded clones and increased TCR diversity were shown by the long-lived group, suggesting age selection. Estimates of total diversity based on one million sequenced T cells were considered lower bounds and underestimates. Since profiling was done on bulk unsorted PBMCs, naive and antigen-experienced compartments could not be conclusively compared.

The same data also contributed to another study, on T cells of mothers and their children. As the second publication notes: Nine systemically healthy Caucasian individuals, comprising three mothers and their six children, were included as donors. cDNA synthesis consumed the entire amount of extracted RNA, loaded at about 1.6 ug RNA in each 15 ul reaction. In the second PCR, the M1S primer introduced both the sample barcodes and 2-4 random nucleotides. More than 8 million TCR beta CDR3 reads were obtained from each mother, and approximately 3 million reads were obtained from each child. Thymic selection similarly shapes TCR recombination output in related and unrelated pairs, with minor effect from inherited differences. Related mother-child pairs always showed normalized repertoire overlap that was slightly higher than in unrelated mother-child pairs, though the difference was never significant. With a sensitivity of approximately 100 clones per million clonotypes, no persistent microchimeric T cell clones were detected. Deep NGS was used in the study to compare the TCR beta repertoires of mothers and children and to look for features that separate related mother-child pairs from unrelated individuals. Mothers averaged roughly 36 +/- 4 years of age and children averaged about 10 +/- 4 years. After adapters were ligated using NEBNext reagents, the libraries underwent 100+100 nt paired-end sequencing on an Illumina HiSeq 2000. To prevent cross-contamination, the mother and child libraries were prepared one month apart and sequenced in separate runs. For each donor, between roughly 500,000 and 2,200,000 distinct TCR beta clonotypes were identified. Naive TCR beta clonotypes were estimated from low-frequency clonotypes matched to each donor's FACS-determined naive share, without sorting.

This clonotype was sampled from a middle-aged woman in good health. The rearranged segments are TRBV20-1 and TRBJ2-3; 9 bases in the middle match TRBD2. Specimen: blood. The CDR3 region: CSAIPLRTSVREDTQYF. The DNA sequence is as follows: TGCAGTGCGATCCCACTAAGGACTAGCGTGAGGGAAGATACGCAGTATTTT.